This T cell receptor (beta chain) was sequenced during a study of blood T cell repertoires in COVID-19. Study context: The samples span acute and convalescent COVID-19 from the United States, Italy and Spain. Sources were T cells, B-cell-depleted T cells, or PBMCs; the material itself was cDNA or gDNA.

CDR1 is ENHRY and CDR2 is SYGVKD in the germline V gene. This CDR3 contains 17 residues. Trimming removed 2 bases at V and 0 bases at J, with 11 bases between. In the authors' workflow: It was from reference gene primer amplification that nucleated cell counts were estimated. The data were produced by immunoSEQ multiplex PCR, yet TCRdb's version contains in-frame clones alone and is incomplete. V, J and clone size are taken as reported in that table, and D and trimming were inferred from the DNA itself. Of roughly 250,000 clones in the sample, 84% were seen once. The V and J genes are TRBV10-3 and TRBJ2-6, with D possibly being TRBD2 (5 bases). The sequenced material came from peripheral blood. This TCR was sampled from a man in his fifties with acute or convalescent COVID-19. The CDR3 loop reads CAISEQEGYSGANVLTF. The CDR3 DNA reads as TGTGCCATCAGTGAGCAAGAGGGCTACTCTGGGGCCAACGTCCTGACTTTC.